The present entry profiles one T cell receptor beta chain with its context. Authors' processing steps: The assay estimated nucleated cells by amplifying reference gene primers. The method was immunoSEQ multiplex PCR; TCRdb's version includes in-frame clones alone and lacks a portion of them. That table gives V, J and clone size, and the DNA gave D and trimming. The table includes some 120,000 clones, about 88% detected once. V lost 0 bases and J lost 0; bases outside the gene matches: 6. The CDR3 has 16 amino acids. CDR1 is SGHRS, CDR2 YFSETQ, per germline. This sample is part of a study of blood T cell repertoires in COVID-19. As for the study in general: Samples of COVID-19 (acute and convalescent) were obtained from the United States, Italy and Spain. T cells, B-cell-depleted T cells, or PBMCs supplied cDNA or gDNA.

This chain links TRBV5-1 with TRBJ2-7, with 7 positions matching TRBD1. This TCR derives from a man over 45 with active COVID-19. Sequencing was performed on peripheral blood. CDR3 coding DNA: TGCGCCAGCAGCTTGGGGCCACAGGGGAGCTCCTACGAGCAGTACTTC. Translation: CASSLGPQGSSYEQYF.